Presented here are 15 T cell receptor beta chains from one specimen sequenced in a study of blood T cell repertoires in COVID-19. Assay used: immunoSEQ multiplex PCR; TCRdb lists only in-frame clones, some missing. The sample yields under 350,000 clones, 80% to 90% seen once. The sequencing input was peripheral blood. All receptors come from a woman aged 65 to 85 with acute or convalescent COVID-19.

The chain uses TRBV19 and TRBJ1-1; D possibly corresponds to TRBD1 (5 bases). Germline CDR1 LNHDA, CDR2 SQIVND (reference sequence). V gave up 3 bases and J gave up 1 base, with 9 bases separating them. CDR3 length: 14 residues. This chain's CDR3 is CASSIAGGNTEAFF. In DNA form, the CDR3 reads TGTGCCAGTAGTATTGCCGGGGGGAACACTGAAGCTTTCTTT.

The rearrangement uses TRBV15 and TRBJ1-1; tentatively, D is TRBD1 (5 bases). Germline CDR1 is LNHNV and CDR2 is YYDKDF (reference sequence). The CDR3 has 13 amino acids. Trimming took 5 bases from V and 10 from J, leaving 17 bases between them. CDR3: CATSPDRVGRAFF. The DNA of the CDR3 is TGTGCCACCAGCCCCGACAGAGTCGGACGAGCTTTCTTT.

The chain uses TRBV19 and TRBJ1-2; D not resolved. Trimming took 7 bases from V and 9 from J, leaving 18 bases between them. Per germline, CDR1 LNHDA and CDR2 SQIVND (reference sequence). The CDR3 spans 13 residues. CDR3 protein: CASIETGFGRYTF. The CDR3 coding sequence is TGTGCCAGTATCGAGACGGGGTTTGGGCGCTACACCTTC. Based on the CDR3 plus reference TRBV19 and TRBJ1-2, the full variable domain is DGGITQSPKYLFRKEGQNVTLSCEQNLNHDAMYWYRQDPGQGLRLIYYSQIVNDFQKGDIAEGYSVSREKKESFPLTVTSAQKNPTAFYLCASIETGFGRYTFGSGTRLTVV.

The chain joins TRBV6-5 to TRBJ1-1, with no clear D. This CDR3 is built from 12 residues. Germline lookup yields CDR1 MNHEY and CDR2 SVGAGI. V lost 5 bases, J lost 2 bases, and 6 bases lay in between. In DNA form, the CDR3 reads TGTGCCAGCAGTCATCCCAACACTGAAGCTTTCTTT. It yields the protein CASSHPNTEAFF.

The chain is built from TRBV5-8 and TRBJ2-2; tentatively, D is TRBD1 (6 bases). Germline values: CDR1 SGHTS, CDR2 YDEGEE. The CDR3 is 14 amino acids. V was pared by 4 bases and J by 1 base, with 8 bases between. This CDR3 is CASSRGMNTGELFF. The CDR3 nucleotides are TGTGCCAGCAGCAGGGGGATGAACACCGGGGAGCTGTTTTTT.

This clone has only one observation. This chain uses TRBV10-2 with TRBJ1-1; 9 bases map to TRBD1. CDR1 WSHSY and CDR2 SAAADI come from the germline V gene. Losses at the gene ends were 4 bases for V and 4 bases for J; bases not matched to a gene: 7. The CDR3 sequence is 15 residues long. The CDR3 sequence is CASSGGEQGATEAFF. The CDR3 region has the DNA TGCGCCAGCAGTGGGGGAGAACAGGGGGCCACTGAAGCTTTCTTT.

The rearrangement uses TRBV4-2 and TRBJ1-6; D perhaps matches TRBD1 (6 bases). This CDR3 region has 16 residues. V was shortened by 0 bases and J by 9 bases, with 15 bases between the two germline ends. The germline V gene encodes CDR1 LGHNA and CDR2 YNFKEQ. DNA of the CDR3: TGTGCCAGCAGCCAAGATAGAGAGGGACAACGTTCACCCCTCCACTTT. As protein: CASSQDREGQRSPLHF.

A single count supports this clone. The genes are TRBV7-3 and TRBJ2-2; a possible D gene is TRBD1 (8 bases). V lost 4 bases and J lost 5, with 20 bases in between. The CDR3 sequence is 17 residues long. Germline V lookup: CDR1 SGHTA, CDR2 FQGTGA. Written as DNA, the CDR3 is TGTGCCAGCAGCTCCCCACAGGGGGGGGGAATGACCGGGGAGCTGTTTTTT. Translation: CASSSPQGGGMTGELFF.

The genes are TRBV18 and TRBJ2-5; 7 bases are a match to TRBD1. The CDR3 consists of 14 residues. V lost 4 bases, J lost 1 base, and 3 bases stayed unmatched. In germline, CDR1 is KGHSH, CDR2 LQKENI. CDR3 protein: CASSLGQVQETQYF. CDR3 DNA sequence: TGTGCCAGCTCACTCGGACAGGTCCAAGAGACCCAGTACTTC.

This chain links TRBV25-1 with TRBJ1-5; the D is unclear. V was trimmed by 2 bases and J by 3 bases, leaving 11 bases between them. Per the germline V gene, CDR1 is MGHDK and CDR2 is SYGVNS. The CDR3 consists of 15 residues. The CDR3 DNA reads TGTGCCAGCAGTGAACGTGGAGGGTTCAATCAGCCCCAGCATTTT. Residues: CASSERGGFNQPQHF.

The V gene is TRBV18, the J gene TRBJ1-4; maybe TRBD1 (6 bases). The CDR3 is made up of 14 amino acids. Germline lookup yields CDR1 KGHSH and CDR2 LQKENI. V was cut by 6 bases and J by 4 bases, with 12 bases left in between. CDR3: CASSNRQDNEKLFF. The CDR3 region has the DNA TGTGCCAGCTCGAACCGACAGGATAATGAAAAACTGTTTTTT.

This sequence joins TRBV7-9 and TRBJ2-1, with 8 bases matching TRBD2. The CDR3 runs to 14 residues. Germline V gene data show CDR1 as SEHNR and CDR2 as FQNEAQ (reference sequence). V dropped 1 base and J dropped 6; count of bases not matched to a gene: 2. The CDR3 spells CASSLDGGANEQFF. The CDR3 DNA is TGTGCCAGCAGCTTAGACGGGGGGGCCAATGAGCAGTTCTTC.

The chain couples TRBV21-1 to TRBJ1-1. TRBV21-1 is listed as a pseudogene. This CDR3 has 15 residues. As DNA, the CDR3 is TGTGCCAGCAGCAAAGATAGGGGAGGGGACACTGAAGCTTTCTTT. The encoded protein is CASSKDRGGDTEAFF.

The gene calls are TRBV6-1 and TRBJ1-2; 10 bases align to TRBD1. CDR3 size: 16 residues. With 4 bases clipped from V and 5 bases from J, the junction kept 10 bases outside the gene matches. Germline V CDR1 and CDR2: MNHNS, SASEGT. The CDR3 coding sequence is TGTGCCAGCAGTGCCCGGACAGGGGGACTTGGTTATGGCTACACCTTC. Residues: CASSARTGGLGYGYTF.

To note about this clone: Other DNA sequences in the sample encode the same CDR3. The chain recombines TRBV2 with TRBJ1-4, with D hard to call. In germline, CDR1 is SNHLY, CDR2 FYNNEI. The CDR3 has 14 amino acids. The V end was cut by 6 bases, the J end by 4 bases, with 12 bases between. This CDR3 is CASSERRINEKLFF. DNA of the CDR3: TGTGCCAGCAGCGAAAGGCGGATTAATGAAAAACTGTTTTTT.